Reported below is one T cell receptor beta chain. The antigen remains unidentified. Libraries were prepared by immunoSEQ multiplex PCR; TCRdb keeps only in-frame clonotypes and omits some of them. The sample has some 56,000 clones, 75% to 90% seen once; the top ten hold about 5.9%. Recipients boosted at about 4 weeks or about 12 weeks are pooled. CDR3 length: 16 amino acids. In germline, CDR1 is SEHNR, CDR2 FQNEAQ (reference sequence). With V trimmed by 5 bases and J by 0 bases, 9 bases remained unmatched. This entry is derived from a study of T cell responses to AZD1222 COVID-19 vaccine. Study observations and caveats: Most donors were white British and more were female, and clonal diversity was possibly underestimated. Among vaccine-associated CD4 TCRs, coverage spanned spike, with dominance at 160-218 and 743-854. Targets within unmutated variant regions were reportedly found for nearly half of spike-specific TCRs.

This material consisted of peripheral blood, taken 28 days after the second AZD1222 dose. The V call is TRBV7-9, the J call TRBJ2-7, with 8 bases aligning to TRBD1. The sequence was collected from an adult who received the AZD1222 COVID-19 vaccine. The CDR3 DNA follows: TGTGCCAGCAGCCCAGGGGGCAGGCTAGCCTCCTACGAGCAGTACTTC. It is translated as CASSPGGRLASYEQYF.